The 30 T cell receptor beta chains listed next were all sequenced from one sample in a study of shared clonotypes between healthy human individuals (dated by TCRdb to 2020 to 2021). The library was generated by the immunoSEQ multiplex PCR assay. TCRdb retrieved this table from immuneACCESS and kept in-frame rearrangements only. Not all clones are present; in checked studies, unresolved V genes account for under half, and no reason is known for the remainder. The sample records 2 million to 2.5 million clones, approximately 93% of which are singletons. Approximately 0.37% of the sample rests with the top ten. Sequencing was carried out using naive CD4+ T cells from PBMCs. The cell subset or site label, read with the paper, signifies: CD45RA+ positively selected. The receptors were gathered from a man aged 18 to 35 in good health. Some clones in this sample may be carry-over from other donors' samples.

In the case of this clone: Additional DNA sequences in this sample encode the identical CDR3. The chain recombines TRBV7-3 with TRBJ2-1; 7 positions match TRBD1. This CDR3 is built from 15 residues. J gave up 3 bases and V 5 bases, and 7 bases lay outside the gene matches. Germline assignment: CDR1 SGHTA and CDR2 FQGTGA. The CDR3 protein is CASSPRRTGYNEQFF. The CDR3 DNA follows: TGTGCCAGCAGCCCTCGTCGGACAGGCTACAATGAGCAGTTCTTC.

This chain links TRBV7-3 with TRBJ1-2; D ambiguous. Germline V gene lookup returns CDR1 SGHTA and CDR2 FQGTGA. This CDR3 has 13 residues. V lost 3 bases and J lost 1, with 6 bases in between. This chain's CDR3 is CASSFRFNYGYTF. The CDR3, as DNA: TGTGCCAGCAGCTTCCGATTTAACTATGGCTACACCTTC.

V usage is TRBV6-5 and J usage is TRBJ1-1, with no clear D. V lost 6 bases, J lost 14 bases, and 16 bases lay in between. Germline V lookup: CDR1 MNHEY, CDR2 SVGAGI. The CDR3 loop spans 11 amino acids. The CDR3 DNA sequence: TGTGCCAGCAGGGCAAGGTTGAAGCTATTCTTT. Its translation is CASRARLKLFF.

CDR3 DNA: TGTGCCAGCAGCTTGACTAGCGGGAATCAAGAGACCCAGTACTTC. Translating it yields CASSLTSGNQETQYF. The V call is TRBV11-2, the J call TRBJ2-5; 11 nucleotides align to TRBD2. Germline loops: CDR1 SGHAT, CDR2 FQNNGV. The CDR3 sequence is 15 residues long. Trimming cost V 3 bases and J 2 bases; bases outside gene matches: 2.

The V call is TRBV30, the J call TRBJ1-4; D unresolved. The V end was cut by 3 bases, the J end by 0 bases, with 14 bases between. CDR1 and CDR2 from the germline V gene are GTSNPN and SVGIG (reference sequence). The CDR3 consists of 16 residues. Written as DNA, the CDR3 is TGTGCCTGGAGCGCCCAGCACCTAACAACTAATGAAAAACTGTTTTTT. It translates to CAWSAQHLTTNEKLFF.

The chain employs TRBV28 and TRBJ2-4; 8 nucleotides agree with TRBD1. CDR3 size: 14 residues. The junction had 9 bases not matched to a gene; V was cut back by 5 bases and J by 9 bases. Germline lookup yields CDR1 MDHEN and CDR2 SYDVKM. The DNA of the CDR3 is TGTGCCAGCAGTCCATGGACAGGGATGGGCATTCAGTACTTC. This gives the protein CASSPWTGMGIQYF.

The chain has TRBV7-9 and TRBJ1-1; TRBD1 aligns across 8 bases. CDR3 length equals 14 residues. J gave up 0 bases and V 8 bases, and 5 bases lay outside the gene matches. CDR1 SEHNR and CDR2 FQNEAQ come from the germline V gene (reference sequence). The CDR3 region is CASRSTGVNTEAFF. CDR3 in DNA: TGTGCCAGCCGATCGACAGGGGTGAACACTGAAGCTTTCTTT.

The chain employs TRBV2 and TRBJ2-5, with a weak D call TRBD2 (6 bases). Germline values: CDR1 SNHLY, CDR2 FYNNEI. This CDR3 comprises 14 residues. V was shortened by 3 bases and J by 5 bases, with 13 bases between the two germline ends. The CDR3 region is CASSEGVGRETQYF. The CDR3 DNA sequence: TGTGCCAGCAGTGAGGGCGTAGGGAGGGAGACCCAGTACTTC.

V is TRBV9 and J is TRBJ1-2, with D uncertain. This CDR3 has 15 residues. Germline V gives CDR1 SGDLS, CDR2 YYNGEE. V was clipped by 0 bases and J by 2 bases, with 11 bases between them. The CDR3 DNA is TGTGCCAGCAGCGTAGGAAGGTACAGCAACTATGGCTACACCTTC. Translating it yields CASSVGRYSNYGYTF.

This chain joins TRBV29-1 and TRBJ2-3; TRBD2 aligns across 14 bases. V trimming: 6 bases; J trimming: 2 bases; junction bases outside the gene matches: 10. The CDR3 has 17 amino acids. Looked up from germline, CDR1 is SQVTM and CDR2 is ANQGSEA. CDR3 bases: TGCAGCGTACACGGGACTAGCGGGAGTTGGAACACAGATACGCAGTATTTT. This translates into CSVHGTSGSWNTDTQYF.

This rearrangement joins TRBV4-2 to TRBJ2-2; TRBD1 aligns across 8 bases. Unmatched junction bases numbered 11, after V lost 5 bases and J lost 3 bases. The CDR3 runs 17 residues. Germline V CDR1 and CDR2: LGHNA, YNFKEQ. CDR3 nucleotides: TGTGCCAGCAGCTTGGGAGGACAGGGTGTCTACACCGGGGAGCTGTTTTTT. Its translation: CASSLGGQGVYTGELFF.

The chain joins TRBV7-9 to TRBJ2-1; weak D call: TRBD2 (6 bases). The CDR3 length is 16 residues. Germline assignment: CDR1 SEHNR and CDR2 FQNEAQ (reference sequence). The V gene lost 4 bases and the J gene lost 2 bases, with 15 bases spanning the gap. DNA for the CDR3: TGTGCCAGCAGCTCCTTTGTGGGAGGAGCCTACAATGAGCAGTTCTTC. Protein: CASSSFVGGAYNEQFF.

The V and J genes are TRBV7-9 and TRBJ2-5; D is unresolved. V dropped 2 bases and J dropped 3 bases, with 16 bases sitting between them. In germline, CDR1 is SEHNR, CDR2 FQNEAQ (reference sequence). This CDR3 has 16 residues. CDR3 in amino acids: CASSLSFLGYEETQYF. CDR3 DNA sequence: TGTGCCAGCAGCTTAAGTTTTCTCGGGTACGAAGAGACCCAGTACTTC.

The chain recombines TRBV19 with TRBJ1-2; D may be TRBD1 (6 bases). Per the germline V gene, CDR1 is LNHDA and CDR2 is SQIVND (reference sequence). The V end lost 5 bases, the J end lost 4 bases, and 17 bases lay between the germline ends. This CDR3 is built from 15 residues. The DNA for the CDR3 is TGTGCCAGTAGTCCCCGTGGGGGCGGCATCTATGGCTACACCTTC. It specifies CASSPRGGGIYGYTF. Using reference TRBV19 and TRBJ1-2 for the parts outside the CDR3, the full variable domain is DGGITQSPKYLFRKEGQNVTLSCEQNLNHDAMYWYRQDPGQGLRLIYYSQIVNDFQKGDIAEGYSVSREKKESFPLTVTSAQKNPTAFYLCASSPRGGGIYGYTFGSGTRLTVV.

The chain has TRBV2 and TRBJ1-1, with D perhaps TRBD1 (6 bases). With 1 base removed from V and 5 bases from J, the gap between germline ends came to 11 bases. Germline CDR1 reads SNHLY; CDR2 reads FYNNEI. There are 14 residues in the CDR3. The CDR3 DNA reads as TGTGCCAGCAGTGAAGTGGGGGCGCGGACTGAAGCTTTCTTT. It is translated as CASSEVGARTEAFF.

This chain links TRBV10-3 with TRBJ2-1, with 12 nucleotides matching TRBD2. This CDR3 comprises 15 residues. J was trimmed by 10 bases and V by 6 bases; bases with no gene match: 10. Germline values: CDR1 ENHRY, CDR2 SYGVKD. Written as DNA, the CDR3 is TGTGCCATCAGGGCGGGACTAGCGGGCTTCGGGGAGCAGTTCTTC. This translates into CAIRAGLAGFGEQFF.

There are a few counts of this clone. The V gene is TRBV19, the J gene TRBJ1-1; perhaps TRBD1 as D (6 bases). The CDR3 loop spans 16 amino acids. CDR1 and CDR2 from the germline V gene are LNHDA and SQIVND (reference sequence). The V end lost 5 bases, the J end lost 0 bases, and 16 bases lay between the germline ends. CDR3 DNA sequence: TGTGCCAGTAGTGCCCGCCGGCAGGGGCTGAACACTGAAGCTTTCTTT. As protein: CASSARRQGLNTEAFF.

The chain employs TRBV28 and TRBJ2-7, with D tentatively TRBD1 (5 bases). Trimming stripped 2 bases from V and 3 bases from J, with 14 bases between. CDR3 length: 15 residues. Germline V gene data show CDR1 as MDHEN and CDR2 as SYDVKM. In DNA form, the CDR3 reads TGTGCCAGCAGTTTACCAGGGCGAGTGAACTACGAGCAGTACTTC. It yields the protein CASSLPGRVNYEQYF.

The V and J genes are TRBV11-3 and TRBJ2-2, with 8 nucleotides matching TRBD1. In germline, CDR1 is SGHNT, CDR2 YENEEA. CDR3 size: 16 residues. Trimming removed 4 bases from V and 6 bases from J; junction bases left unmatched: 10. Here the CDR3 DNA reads TGTGCCAGCAGCTCTCAACCCGCAGGGGGCTCCGGGGAGCTGTTTTTT. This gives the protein CASSSQPAGGSGELFF.

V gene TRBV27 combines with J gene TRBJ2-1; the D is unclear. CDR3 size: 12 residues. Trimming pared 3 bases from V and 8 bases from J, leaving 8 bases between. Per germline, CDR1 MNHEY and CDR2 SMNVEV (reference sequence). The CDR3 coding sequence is TGTGCCAGCAGTTTTCTAGGCTATGAGCAGTTCTTC. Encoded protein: CASSFLGYEQFF.

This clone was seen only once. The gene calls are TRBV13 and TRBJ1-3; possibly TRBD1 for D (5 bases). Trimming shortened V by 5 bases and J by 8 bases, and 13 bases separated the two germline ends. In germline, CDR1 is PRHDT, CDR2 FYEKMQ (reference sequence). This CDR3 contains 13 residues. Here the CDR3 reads CASSLPGVDTIYF. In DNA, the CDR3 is TGTGCCAGCAGCCTCCCGGGGGTGGACACCATATATTTT.

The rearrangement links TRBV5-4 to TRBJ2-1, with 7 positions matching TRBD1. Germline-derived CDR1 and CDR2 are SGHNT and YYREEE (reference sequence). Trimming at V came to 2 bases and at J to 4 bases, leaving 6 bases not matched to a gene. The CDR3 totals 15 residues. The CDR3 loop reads CASSFGTVLYNEQFF. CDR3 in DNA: TGTGCCAGCAGCTTTGGGACAGTCCTTTACAATGAGCAGTTCTTC.

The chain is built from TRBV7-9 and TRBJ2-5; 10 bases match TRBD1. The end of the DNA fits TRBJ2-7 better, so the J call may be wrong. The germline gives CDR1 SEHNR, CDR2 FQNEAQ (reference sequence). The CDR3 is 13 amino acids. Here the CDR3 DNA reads TGTGCCAGCACCTCGACAGGGGGCCACGAGCAGTACTTC. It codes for CASTSTGGHEQYF.

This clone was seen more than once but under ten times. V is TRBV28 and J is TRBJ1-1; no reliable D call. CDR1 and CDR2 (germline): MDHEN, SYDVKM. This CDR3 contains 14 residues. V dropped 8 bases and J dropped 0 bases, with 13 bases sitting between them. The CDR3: CASLTWALNTEAFF. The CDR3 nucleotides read TGTGCCAGCCTCACTTGGGCGCTGAACACTGAAGCTTTCTTT. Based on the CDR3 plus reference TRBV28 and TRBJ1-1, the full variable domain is DVKVTQSSRYLVKRTGEKVFLECVQDMDHENMFWYRQDPGLGLRLIYFSYDVKMKEKGDIPEGYSVSREKKERFSLILESASTNQTSMYLCASLTWALNTEAFFGQGTRLTVV.

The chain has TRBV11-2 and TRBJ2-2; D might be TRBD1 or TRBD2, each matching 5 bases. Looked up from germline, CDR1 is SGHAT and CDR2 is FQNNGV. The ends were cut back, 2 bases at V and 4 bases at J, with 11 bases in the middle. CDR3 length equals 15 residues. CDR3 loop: CASSLPSGTTGELFF. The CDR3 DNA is TGTGCCAGCAGCTTACCGTCTGGGACCACCGGGGAGCTGTTTTTT.

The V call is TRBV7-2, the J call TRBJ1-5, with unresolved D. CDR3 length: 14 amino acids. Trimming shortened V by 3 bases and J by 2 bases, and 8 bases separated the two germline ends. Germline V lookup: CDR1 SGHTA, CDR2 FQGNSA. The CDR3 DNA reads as TGTGCCAGCAGCTTGGATACAGGCAATCAGCCCCAGCATTTT. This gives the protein CASSLDTGNQPQHF.

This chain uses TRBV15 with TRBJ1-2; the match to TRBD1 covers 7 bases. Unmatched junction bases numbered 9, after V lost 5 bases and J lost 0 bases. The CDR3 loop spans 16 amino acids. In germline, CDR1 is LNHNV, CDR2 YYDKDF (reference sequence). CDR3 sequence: CATSVRQGGSNYGYTF. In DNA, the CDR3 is TGTGCCACCAGCGTAAGACAGGGCGGATCTAACTATGGCTACACCTTC.

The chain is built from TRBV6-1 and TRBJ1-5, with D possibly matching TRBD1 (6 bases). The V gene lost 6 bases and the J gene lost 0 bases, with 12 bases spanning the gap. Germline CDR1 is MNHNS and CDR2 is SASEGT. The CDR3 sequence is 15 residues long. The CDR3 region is CASRWQGPSNQPQHF. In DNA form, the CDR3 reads TGTGCCAGCAGGTGGCAGGGGCCTAGCAATCAGCCCCAGCATTTT.

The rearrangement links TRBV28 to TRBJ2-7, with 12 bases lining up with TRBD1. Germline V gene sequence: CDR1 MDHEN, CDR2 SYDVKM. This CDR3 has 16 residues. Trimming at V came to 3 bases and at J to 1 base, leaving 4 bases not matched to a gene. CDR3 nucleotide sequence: TGTGCCAGCAGTTTGGGACAGGGGGCTCATTCCTACGAGCAGTACTTC. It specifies CASSLGQGAHSYEQYF. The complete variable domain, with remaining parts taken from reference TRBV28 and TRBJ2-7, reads DVKVTQSSRYLVKRTGEKVFLECVQDMDHENMFWYRQDPGLGLRLIYFSYDVKMKEKGDIPEGYSVSREKKERFSLILESASTNQTSMYLCASSLGQGAHSYEQYFGPGTRLTVT.

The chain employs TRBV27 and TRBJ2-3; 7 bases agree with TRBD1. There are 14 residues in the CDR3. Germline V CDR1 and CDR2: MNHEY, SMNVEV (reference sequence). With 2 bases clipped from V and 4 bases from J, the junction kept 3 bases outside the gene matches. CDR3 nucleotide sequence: TGTGCCAGCAGTTTAAGGGACAGATCAGATACGCAGTATTTT. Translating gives CASSLRDRSDTQYF.